A single count supports the clone carrying this TCR beta chain. Its specificity is not known. This CDR3 has 14 residues. This specimen comes from a study of Ad26.COV2.S vaccination and SARS-CoV-2 variants. Study findings and constraints: Ad26.COV2.S recipients had broader spike-specific TCRs (P = 0.0014). The study found similar non-spike TCR breadth in vaccine and placebo recipients.

TCRdb's copy holds only in-frame clones and misses some; the assay was immunoSEQ multiplex PCR. Here the sample spans about 180,000 clones, 87% being singletons. The TCR originated in a human donor who had recovered from COVID-19. Sequences were derived from peripheral blood, sampled after recovery from COVID-19. V gene TRBV21-1 combines with J gene TRBJ2-5; whether TRBD2, the table's D call, matches the DNA was not checked. TRBV21-1 is reported as a pseudogene. The CDR3 region is CASWGGVGQETQYF. The CDR3 DNA follows: TGTGCCAGCTGGGGGGGAGTTGGCCAAGAGACCCAGTACTTC.